The sample holds one count of the clone carrying this T cell receptor beta chain. Sequenced by immunoSEQ multiplex PCR; TCRdb stores in-frame clones only, minus some. This table has 150,000 to 200,000 clones, 94% appearing once. The sample originates from a study of T cell responses to AZD1222 COVID-19 vaccine. Unmatched junction bases numbered 10, after V lost 3 bases and J lost 1 base. There are 17 residues in the CDR3. CDR1 is KGHDR and CDR2 is SFDVKD in the germline V gene. V is TRBV24-1 and J is TRBJ1-1, with 7 positions matching TRBD1. This sample comprised peripheral blood, obtained 28 days after the second AZD1222 dose. The source is an adult who received the AZD1222 COVID-19 vaccine. The CDR3 bases are TGTGCCACCAGTGATCATCAACTGGGGACAGCGAACACTGAAGCTTTCTTT. Its translation is CATSDHQLGTANTEAFF.